Following are 13 T cell receptor beta chains from one sample sequenced in a study of CD8 T cells in Susac syndrome. Reverse transcription of roughly 0.45 to 1 ug RNA used random hexamers. TCRdb reprocessed the immunoSEQ multiplex PCR reads via MiXCR and lists one record per CDR3 protein. The table has approximately 74,000 distinct CDR3 sequences, 93% seen once; the top ten hold approximately 0.52%. Material for sequencing was CD4+ T cells from PBMCs. These TCRs come from a human donor with Susac syndrome.

The genes are TRBV14 and TRBJ2-3; 11 bases match TRBD2. CDR1 and CDR2 from the germline V gene are SGHDN and FVKESK. The V gene end was trimmed by 2 bases and the J gene end by 6 bases; junction bases not matched to a gene: 4. The CDR3 contains 15 residues. This chain's CDR3 is CASSQRLAGGDTQYF. The CDR3 DNA follows: TGTGCCAGCAGCCAACGTCTAGCGGGGGGCGATACGCAGTATTTT.

V usage is TRBV7-3 and J usage is TRBJ2-7; no clear D. CDR3 length: 13 residues. Germline V CDR1 and CDR2: SGHTA, FQGTGA. Trimming removed 6 bases from V and 4 bases from J, with 13 bases in between. The DNA for the CDR3 is TGTGCCAGCAGTATCGAGGTGGCTTACGAGCAGTACTTC. Translated, it gives CASSIEVAYEQYF.

The chain uses TRBV19 and TRBJ2-1; 12 nucleotides match TRBD2. Germline CDR1 reads LNHDA; CDR2 reads SQIVND (reference sequence). The CDR3 contains 15 residues. V dropped 4 bases and J dropped 3; count of bases not matched to a gene: 1. The CDR3 DNA follows: TGTGCCAGTAGTACACTAGCGGGGGGCTACAATGAGCAGTTCTTC. Translated: CASSTLAGGYNEQFF.

This clonotype was observed a single time. The gene calls are TRBV7-2 and TRBJ2-5; D is unclear. The V end was cut by 2 bases, the J end by 4 bases, with 5 bases between. CDR1 is SGHTA and CDR2 is FQGNSA in the germline V gene. The CDR3 sequence is 12 residues long. The CDR3: CASSLSGETQYF. Written as DNA, the CDR3 is TGTGCCAGCAGCTTATCTGGAGAGACCCAGTACTTC.

The chain links TRBV5-1 to TRBJ1-1; possibly TRBD1 for D (6 bases). The germline CDR1 and CDR2 sequences are SGHRS and YFSETQ. With 1 base removed from V and 4 bases from J, the gap between germline ends came to 14 bases. The CDR3 contains 15 residues. CDR3 in DNA: TGCGCCAGCAGCTTGCACATCCTAGGGGGCACTGAAGCTTTCTTT. Encoded protein: CASSLHILGGTEAFF.

Only one count was recorded for this clonotype. The CDR3: CASSPPTGGQNEKLFF. DNA for the CDR3: TGTGCCAGCTCACCACCCACAGGGGGCCAAAATGAAAAACTGTTTTTT. This chain uses TRBV18 with TRBJ1-4; the match to TRBD1 covers 9 bases. Germline V CDR1 and CDR2: KGHSH, LQKENI. V lost 0 bases to trimming and J lost 5 bases; unmatched junction nucleotides: 4. The CDR3 spans 16 residues.

The gene calls are TRBV14 and TRBJ2-2, with D possibly being TRBD1 (5 bases). There are 16 residues in the CDR3. Trimming removed 1 base at V and 2 bases at J, with 11 bases between. CDR1 SGHDN and CDR2 FVKESK come from the germline V gene. CDR3: CASSQVWTLNTGELFF. As DNA, the CDR3 is TGTGCCAGCAGCCAAGTTTGGACACTTAACACCGGGGAGCTGTTTTTT.

On this clonotype: One end of the junction does not line up with germline, which may come from a read error. J is TRBJ2-7 and V is TRBV24-1; 7 bases agree with TRBD1. The germline gives CDR1 KGHDR, CDR2 SFDVKD. The CDR3 is made up of 15 amino acids. CDR3 nucleotides: TGTGCCACCAGTGATTTGTGGGACAGCACCTACGGGCAGTACTTC. It encodes CATSDLWDSTYGQYF.

The rearrangement joins TRBV6-1 to TRBJ2-3, with D uncertain. Trimming stripped 8 bases from V and 4 bases from J, with 19 bases between. The CDR3 consists of 15 residues. CDR1 and CDR2 from the germline V gene are MNHNS and SASEGT. The chain's CDR3 is CASCHGSPAADTQYF. CDR3 sequence (DNA): TGTGCCAGCTGCCACGGCTCCCCGGCGGCAGATACGCAGTATTTT.

The chain carries TRBV20-1 and TRBJ1-1, with a weak D call TRBD1 (5 bases). The CDR3 consists of 12 residues. Germline lookup yields CDR1 DFQATT and CDR2 SNEGSKA (reference sequence). Trimming stripped 6 bases from V and 5 bases from J, with 13 bases between. The CDR3 loop is CSAEFQGTEAFF. The CDR3 DNA reads as TGCAGTGCAGAATTCCAGGGAACTGAAGCTTTCTTT.

The V gene is TRBV6-6, the J gene TRBJ2-1; 8 positions agree with TRBD2. Losses at the gene ends were 7 bases for V and 14 bases for J; bases not matched to a gene: 13. The CDR3 runs 13 residues. The V gene's germline CDR1 is MNHNY and CDR2 SVGAGI (reference sequence). This CDR3 is CASTDGGGRPKFF. CDR3 coding DNA: TGTGCCAGCACCGACGGTGGCGGGAGGCCAAAGTTCTTC.

The chain recombines TRBV6-2 or TRBV6-3 with TRBJ1-5, with D perhaps matching TRBD1 (6 bases). This CDR3 is built from 15 residues. Trimming pared 7 bases from V and 6 bases from J, leaving 19 bases between. Germline assignment: CDR1 MNHEY and CDR2 SVGEGT. CDR3 residues: CASTPVGGLIQPQHF. The CDR3 bases are TGTGCCAGCACCCCTGTTGGGGGGCTGATTCAGCCCCAGCATTTT.

V gene TRBV7-2 combines with J gene TRBJ2-7; D call uncertain. V lost 5 bases and J 5 bases, leaving 10 bases between the germline ends. The CDR3 contains 12 residues. The germline CDR1 and CDR2 sequences are SGHTA and FQGNSA. CDR3 sequence reads: CASSPPFNEQYF. Here the CDR3 DNA reads TGTGCCAGCAGCCCCCCGTTCAACGAGCAGTACTTC. The full variable domain, completed using reference TRBV7-2 and TRBJ2-7, is GAGVSQSPSNKVTEKGKDVELRCDPISGHTALYWYRQSLGQGLEFLIYFQGNSAPDKSGLPSDRFSAERTGGSVSTLTIQRTQQEDSAVYLCASSPPFNEQYFGPGTRLTVT.